The 18 T cell receptor beta chains reported below all come from one sample, sequenced in a study of T cell responses to AZD1222 COVID-19 vaccine (dated by TCRdb to about 2021). This sample's time point label indicates: baseline before first vaccination. The protocol used for the library was the immunoSEQ multiplex PCR assay. As stored in TCRdb, this immuneACCESS dataset retains in-frame rearrangements with V and J assigned. A fraction of the clones does not appear; measured against another copy, unresolved V genes explain less than half of the discrepancy, and the remainder lacks a known reason. The sample has about 130,000 clones on record, approximately 89% of them singletons. Of the sample, around 6.1% is held by the ten largest clones. The sample consisted of peripheral blood, taken on day 0 of AZD1222 vaccination. The receptors derive from an adult in good health.

The chain is built from TRBV19 and TRBJ2-3, with a weak D call TRBD2 (5 bases). The CDR3 spans 15 residues. V was pared by 6 bases and J by 2 bases, with 15 bases between. Germline CDR1 reads LNHDA; CDR2 reads SQIVND (reference sequence). The CDR3 DNA is TGTGCCAGTAGGGGTCGGGATGTTAACACAGATACGCAGTATTTT. Protein product: CASRGRDVNTDTQYF.

The V gene is TRBV28, the J gene TRBJ1-1; TRBD1 aligns across 8 bases. This CDR3 spans 14 amino acids. CDR1 is MDHEN and CDR2 is SYDVKM in the germline V gene. V gave up 7 bases and J gave up 1 base; unmatched junction bases: 5. As DNA, the CDR3 is TGTGCCAGCATGCAGGGGGCTTCGAACACTGAAGCTTTCTTT. It translates to CASMQGASNTEAFF.

The rearrangement uses TRBV7-2 and TRBJ1-2; no reliable D call. CDR1 is SGHTA, CDR2 FQGNSA, per germline. CDR3 length: 13 residues. Trimming removed 3 bases from V and 3 bases from J, with 8 bases in between. This CDR3 reads CASSFDRYYGYTF. The CDR3 coding sequence is TGTGCCAGCAGCTTCGATAGGTACTATGGCTACACCTTC.

The chain uses TRBV20-1 and TRBJ1-5; D remains ambiguous. This CDR3 is 15 amino acids long. V lost 3 bases and J 0 bases, leaving 12 bases between the germline ends. From germline, CDR1 is DFQATT and CDR2 SNEGSKA (reference sequence). CDR3 nucleotide sequence: TGCAGTGCTAGTGAGCCGAGATATAGCAATCAGCCCCAGCATTTT. As protein: CSASEPRYSNQPQHF.

This clone was recorded a few times. The chain carries TRBV9 and TRBJ1-2, with 9 bases fitting TRBD1. Trimming at V came to 5 bases and at J to 4 bases, leaving 9 bases not matched to a gene. This CDR3 has 15 amino acids. Germline V gene lookup returns CDR1 SGDLS and CDR2 YYNGEE. CDR3 sequence (DNA): TGTGCCAGCAGAACTTTCACAGGGGGCTCCTATGGCTACACCTTC. Its translation is CASRTFTGGSYGYTF.

The DNA for the CDR3 is TGTGCCAGTAGTGGGCCGAGTTGGGCTGGTTGGGAGCTGTTTTTT. Translating gives CASSGPSWAGWELFF. The chain combines TRBV19 with TRBJ2-2, with D hard to call. V lost 5 bases to trimming and J lost 9 bases, with 19 bases between them. Germline values: CDR1 LNHDA, CDR2 SQIVND (reference sequence). CDR3 size: 15 residues.

In this sample, this clone turned up a few times. This sequence joins TRBV19 and TRBJ2-2, with D uncertain. The CDR3 totals 12 residues. The germline CDR1 and CDR2 sequences are LNHDA and SQIVND (reference sequence). Trimming shortened V by 5 bases and J by 3 bases, and 4 bases separated the two germline ends. This CDR3 is CASSLHTGELFF. CDR3 nucleotide sequence: TGTGCCAGTAGTTTGCACACCGGGGAGCTGTTTTTT.

The chain links TRBV4-1 to TRBJ1-2; D gene ambiguous. The CDR3 is 13 residues long. V lost 4 bases and J 3 bases, leaving 9 bases between the germline ends. CDR1 MGHRA and CDR2 YSYEKL come from the germline V gene. DNA of the CDR3: TGCGCCAGCAGCCGAGACACAGACTATGGCTACACCTTC. Its translation is CASSRDTDYGYTF.

The chain combines TRBV5-1 with TRBJ2-7; D is uncertain. Germline CDR1 is SGHRS and CDR2 is YFSETQ. The CDR3 sequence is 14 residues long. Deletions cut 5 bases from V and 1 base from J, with 13 bases between. The CDR3 loop reads CASSPDTPSYEQYF. DNA for the CDR3: TGCGCCAGCAGTCCTGACACGCCTTCCTACGAGCAGTACTTC.

The rearrangement joins TRBV6-5 to TRBJ1-1; D is ambiguous. This CDR3 region has 13 residues. The germline V gene encodes CDR1 MNHEY and CDR2 SVGAGI. The V end lost 3 bases, the J end lost 3 bases, and 8 bases lay between the germline ends. The CDR3 nucleotides read TGTGCCAGCAGTTATGGTGCGGACACTGAAGCTTTCTTT. It is translated as CASSYGADTEAFF.

J is TRBJ2-7 and V is TRBV28; maybe TRBD2 (6 bases). The V end was cut by 3 bases, the J end by 0 bases, with 15 bases between. The CDR3 length is 16 residues. The V gene's germline CDR1 is MDHEN and CDR2 SYDVKM. CDR3: CASSFTLASLSYEQYF. CDR3 sequence (DNA): TGTGCCAGCAGTTTCACCCTAGCGTCACTCTCCTACGAGCAGTACTTC.

The chain couples TRBV2 to TRBJ1-5, with 8 bases that match TRBD1. Per the germline V gene, CDR1 is SNHLY and CDR2 is FYNNEI. Trimming at V came to 4 bases and at J to 3 bases, leaving 11 bases not matched to a gene. There are 17 residues in the CDR3. CDR3 nucleotide sequence: TGTGCCAGCAGTGGAGGGTCAGGGGGCGAGTTCAATCAGCCCCAGCATTTT. It is translated as CASSGGSGGEFNQPQHF. The full variable domain, in which reference TRBV2 and TRBJ1-5 provide the parts outside the CDR3, is EPEVTQTPSHQVTQMGQEVILRCVPISNHLYFYWYRQILGQKVEFLVSFYNNEISEKSEIFDDQFSVERPDGSNFTLKIRSTKLEDSAMYFCASSGGSGGEFNQPQHFGDGTRLSIL.

The chain has TRBV11-2 and TRBJ1-2; 9 bases are a match to TRBD1. Germline V gene lookup returns CDR1 SGHAT and CDR2 FQNNGV. J was trimmed by 0 bases and V by 0 bases; bases with no gene match: 5. The CDR3 sequence is 17 residues long. CDR3 in amino acids: CASSLDRDRDSNYGYTF. The CDR3 DNA is TGTGCCAGCAGCTTAGATCGGGACAGGGATTCTAACTATGGCTACACCTTC.

The chain carries TRBV30 and TRBJ2-1; D is unresolved. Germline V gene data show CDR1 as GTSNPN and CDR2 as SVGIG (reference sequence). Trimming stripped 0 bases from V and 0 bases from J, with 12 bases between. The CDR3 length is 16 residues. CDR3 coding DNA: TGTGCCTGGAGTGTACAATACGCAAGCTCCTACAATGAGCAGTTCTTC. As protein: CAWSVQYASSYNEQFF.

V and J are TRBV15 and TRBJ2-1; unclear D gene. This CDR3 is 13 amino acids long. V shed 4 bases and J shed 7 bases, with 11 bases lying between them. Per germline, CDR1 LNHNV and CDR2 YYDKDF (reference sequence). CDR3 residues: CATSKSPDNEQFF. For the CDR3, the DNA is TGTGCCACCAGCAAGAGCCCGGATAATGAGCAGTTCTTC.

The CDR3 DNA sequence: TGCGCCAGCAGCTTGGGAGGGGAAAATGAGCAGTTCTTC. As protein: CASSLGGENEQFF. The V gene is TRBV5-1, the J gene TRBJ2-1; D tentatively fits TRBD1 or TRBD2 (5 bases each). Germline lookup yields CDR1 SGHRS and CDR2 YFSETQ. The CDR3 runs to 13 residues. V lost 0 bases to trimming and J lost 7 bases, with 8 bases between them.

V gene TRBV5-1 combines with J gene TRBJ1-5, with 10 bases identical to TRBD1. The ends lost 3 bases at V and 2 bases at J; junction bases unmatched: 2. CDR1 and CDR2 from the germline V gene are SGHRS and YFSETQ. CDR3 length: 15 residues. CDR3 region: CASSSGTGGNQPQHF. The DNA of the CDR3 is TGCGCCAGCAGCTCCGGGACAGGGGGCAATCAGCCCCAGCATTTT.

This chain uses TRBV9 with TRBJ2-7; D uncertain. The CDR3 sequence is 14 residues long. V was cut by 4 bases and J by 1 base, with 12 bases left in between. The germline gives CDR1 SGDLS, CDR2 YYNGEE. The CDR3 protein is CASSYDPESYEQYF. The CDR3, as DNA: TGTGCCAGCAGCTATGACCCTGAATCCTACGAGCAGTACTTC.